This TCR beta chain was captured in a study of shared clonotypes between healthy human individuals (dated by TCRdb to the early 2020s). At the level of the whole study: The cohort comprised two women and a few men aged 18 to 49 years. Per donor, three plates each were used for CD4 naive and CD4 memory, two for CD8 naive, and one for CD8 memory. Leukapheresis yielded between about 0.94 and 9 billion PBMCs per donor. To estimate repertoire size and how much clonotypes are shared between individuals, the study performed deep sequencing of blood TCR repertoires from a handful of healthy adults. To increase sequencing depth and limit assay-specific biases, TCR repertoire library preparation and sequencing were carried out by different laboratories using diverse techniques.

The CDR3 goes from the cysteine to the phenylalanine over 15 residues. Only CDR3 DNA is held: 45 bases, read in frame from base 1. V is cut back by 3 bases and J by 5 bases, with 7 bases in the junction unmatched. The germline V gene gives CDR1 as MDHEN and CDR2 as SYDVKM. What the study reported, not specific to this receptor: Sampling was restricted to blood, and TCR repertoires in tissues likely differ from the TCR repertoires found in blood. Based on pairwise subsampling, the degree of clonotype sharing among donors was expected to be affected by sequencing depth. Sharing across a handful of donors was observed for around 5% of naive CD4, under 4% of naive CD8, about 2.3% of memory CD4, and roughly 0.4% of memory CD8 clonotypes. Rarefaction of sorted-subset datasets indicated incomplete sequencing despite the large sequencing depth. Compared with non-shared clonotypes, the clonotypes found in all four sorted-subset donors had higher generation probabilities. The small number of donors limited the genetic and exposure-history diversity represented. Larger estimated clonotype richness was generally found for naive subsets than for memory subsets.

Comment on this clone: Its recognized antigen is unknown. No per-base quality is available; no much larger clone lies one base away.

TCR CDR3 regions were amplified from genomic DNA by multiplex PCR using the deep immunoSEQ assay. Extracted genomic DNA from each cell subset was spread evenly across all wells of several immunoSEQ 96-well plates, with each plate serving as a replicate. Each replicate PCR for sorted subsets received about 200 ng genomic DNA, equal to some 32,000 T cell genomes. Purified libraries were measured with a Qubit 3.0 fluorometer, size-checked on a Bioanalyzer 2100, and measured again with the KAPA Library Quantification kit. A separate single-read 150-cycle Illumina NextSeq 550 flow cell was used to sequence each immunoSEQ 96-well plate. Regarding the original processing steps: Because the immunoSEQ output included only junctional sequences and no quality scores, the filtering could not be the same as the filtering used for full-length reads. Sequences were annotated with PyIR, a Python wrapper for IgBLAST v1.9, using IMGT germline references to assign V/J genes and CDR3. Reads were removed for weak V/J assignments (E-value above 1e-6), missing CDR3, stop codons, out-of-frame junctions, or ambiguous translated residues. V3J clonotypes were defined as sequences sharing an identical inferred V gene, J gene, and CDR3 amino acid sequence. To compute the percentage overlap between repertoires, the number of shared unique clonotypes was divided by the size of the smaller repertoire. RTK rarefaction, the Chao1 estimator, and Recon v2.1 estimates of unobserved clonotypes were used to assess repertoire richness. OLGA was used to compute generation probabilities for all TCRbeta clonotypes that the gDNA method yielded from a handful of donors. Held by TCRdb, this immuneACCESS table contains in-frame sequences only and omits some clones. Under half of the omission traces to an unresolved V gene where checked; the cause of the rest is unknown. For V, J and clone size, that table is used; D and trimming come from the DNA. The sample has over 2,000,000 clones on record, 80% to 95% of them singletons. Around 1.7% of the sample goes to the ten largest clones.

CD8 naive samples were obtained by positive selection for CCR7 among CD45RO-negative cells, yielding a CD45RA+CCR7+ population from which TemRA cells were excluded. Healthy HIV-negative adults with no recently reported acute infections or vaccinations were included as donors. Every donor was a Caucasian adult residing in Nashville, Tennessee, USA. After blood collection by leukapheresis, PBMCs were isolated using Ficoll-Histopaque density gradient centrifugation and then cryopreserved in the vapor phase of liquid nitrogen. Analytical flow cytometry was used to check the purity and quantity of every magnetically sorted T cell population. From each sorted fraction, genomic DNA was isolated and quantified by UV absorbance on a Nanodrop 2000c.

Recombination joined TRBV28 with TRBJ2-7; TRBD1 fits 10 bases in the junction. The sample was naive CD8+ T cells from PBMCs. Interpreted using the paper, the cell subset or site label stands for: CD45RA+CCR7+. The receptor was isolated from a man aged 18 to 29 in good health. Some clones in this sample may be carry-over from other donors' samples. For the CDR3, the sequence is CASSFPTGGSDEQYF. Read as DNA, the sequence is TGTGCCAGCAGTTTTCCGACAGGGGGCAGCGACGAGCAGTACTTC.